The present T cell receptor beta chain was sequenced within a study of breast tumors, draining lymph nodes, adjacent tissues (dated by TCRdb to about 2016). For the wider study: TCR beta repertoires were compared across tumor, adjacent nontumor tissue and axillary lymph nodes obtained from breast cancer patients. The study was designed to assess the relationships and possible T-cell exchange between tumor, surrounding tissue and draining lymph node repertoires in human breast cancer.

Points on this clonotype: Its cognate antigen has yet to be identified. The junction differs from germline at one of its ends, possibly a read error.

Sequenced on an Illumina HiSeq 2000. Multiplex PCR amplification was used to build the TCR beta chain libraries. High-throughput sequencing was used to analyze the amplified TCR beta chain products. TCRdb reprocessing: public reads trimmed at Q25 with fastp, clones called with MiXCR, in-frame beta chains kept. One record per CDR3 amino acid sequence lists the most common genes and DNA. In all, the sample holds about 220,000 distinct CDR3 sequences, and approximately 36% of those were seen once. The ten largest clonotypes hold about 3.9% of the sample. Findings and caveats that apply to the study as a whole: A scenario in which most tumor T cells derive from the lymph node and then expand within tumor tissue was judged to be consistent with the data. The conclusion that tumor T cells originate in lymph nodes was presented as consistent with a hypothesis rather than as directly demonstrated. The similarity between tumor and nontumor tissue repertoires was significantly greater in luminal-like breast cancer than in basal-like breast cancer. Tumor T-cell repertoires showed less diversity than lymph node repertoires and more diversity than nontumor tissue repertoires, and tumor T-cell repertoires showed preferential V and J gene usage.

The CDR3 goes from the cysteine to the phenylalanine over 13 residues. Only the CDR3 part of the read is kept: 39 bases, read in frame from the first base. CDR1 MNHEY and CDR2 SMNVEV were looked up in the germline V gene (reference sequence). Lymph node samples were obtained from the axillary draining lymph nodes of breast cancer patients. The chain is made from TRBV27 and TRBJ1-1, with no D gene named confidently. The sequencing input was axillary lymph node tissue. The TCR comes from a female donor with breast cancer. Some clones in this sample may be carry-over from other donors' samples. Here the CDR3 is given as CASSGHMNTEAFF. The DNA sequence is TGTGCCAGCAGTGGCCACATGAACACTGAGGCTTTCTTT.